This entry is about one T cell receptor beta chain. As originally analysed: Reference gene primer amplification gave estimated nucleated cell counts. The protocol was immunoSEQ multiplex PCR, while the TCRdb copy is restricted to in-frame clones and leaves out a portion. V and J calls and clone size are given by that table; D and trimming were obtained from the DNA. The sample holds about 260,000 clones, approximately 86% seen once. Seattle patient enrollment occurred during active infection, with longitudinal follow-up thereafter. This entry belongs to a study of blood T cell repertoires in COVID-19. Overall study context: Material from acute and convalescent COVID-19 was sourced from the United States, Italy and Spain. PBMCs, B-cell-depleted T cells, or T cells were the source of the cDNA or gDNA that made up the material.

V dropped 4 bases and J dropped 1 base, with 15 bases sitting between them. This CDR3 contains 15 residues. Germline V lookup: CDR1 SGHRS, CDR2 YFSETQ. The rearrangement uses TRBV5-1 and TRBJ2-7; D remains ambiguous. Sample: peripheral blood. This TCR was sampled from a woman aged 55-69 years with COVID-19, enrolled during active disease. The CDR3 reads CASSPYIKWSYEQYF. DNA for the CDR3: TGCGCCAGCAGCCCGTACATAAAATGGTCCTACGAGCAGTACTTC.